This T cell receptor (beta chain) was observed in a study of blood T cell repertoires in COVID-19. Looking at the study overall: COVID-19 samples, acute and convalescent, were from the United States, Italy and Spain. Sources were T cells, B-cell-depleted T cells, or PBMCs; the material itself was cDNA or gDNA.

Assay used: immunoSEQ multiplex PCR; TCRdb lists only in-frame clones, some missing. The repertoire holds about 210,000 clones, with around 80% as singletons. In the case of this clone: Sequence at one end of the junction differs from germline and may be a read error.

The sample was peripheral blood. This TCR came from a man in his forties or fifties who had recovered from COVID-19.

The CDR3: CASSPPGQAISASF. The CDR3 DNA follows: TGTGCCAGCTCACCACCGGGGCAAGCTATCTCAGCTTCCTTT. The genes are TRBV18 and TRBJ1-1; D perhaps matches TRBD1 (5 bases). Germline V gene data show CDR1 as KGHSH and CDR2 as LQKENI. This CDR3 is 14 amino acids long.